These T cell receptor beta chains were read from a single sample in a study of cytomegalovirus exposure and HLA in healthy donors. Assay: immunoSEQ multiplex PCR; the TCRdb copy retains only in-frame clones and omits some. The sample has around 120,000 clones, and its top ten clones hold approximately 0.6%. The sequenced sample was PBMCs. These receptors all come from a man aged 50 to 59 in good health and CMV-seronegative. Both conserved end residues are part of each CDR3. The D gene is left open where the match is weak.

>.|TRBJ1-5|TRBV19
CASSIDGAKDQPQHF
TGTGCCAGTAGTATAGATGGGGCAAAGGATCAGCCCCAGCATTTT
>TRBD2|TRBJ2-1|TRBV5-1
CASSLAASGNSNEQFF
TGCGCCAGCAGCTTGGCAGCTAGCGGGAATAGTAATGAGCAGTTCTTC
>.|TRBJ2-7|TRBV27
CASSFGTGNYEQYF
TGTGCCAGCAGTTTCGGGACTGGGAACTACGAGCAGTACTTC
>TRBD1|TRBJ2-7|TRBV27
CASSSGGPYEQYF
TGTGCCAGCAGTTCAGGGGGCCCCTACGAGCAGTACTTC
>TRBD1|TRBJ1-3|TRBV6-5
CASSYGQAGNTIYF
TGTGCCAGCAGTTACGGACAGGCGGGAAACACCATATATTTT
>TRBD1|TRBJ2-7|TRBV7-3
CASSLMAPGQGAYEQYF
TGTGCCAGCAGCTTGATGGCCCCGGGACAGGGGGCGTACGAGCAGTACTTC
>TRBD1|TRBJ2-5|TRBV4-1
CASSAPGTGDRTQYF
TGCGCCAGCAGCGCACCCGGGACAGGTGACAGGACCCAGTACTTC
>TRBD2|TRBJ2-2|TRBV4-2
CASSQDVVAGVPGELFF
TGTGCCAGCAGCCAAGACGTTGTAGCGGGAGTCCCCGGGGAGCTGTTTTTT
>.|TRBJ1-1|TRBV19
CASSYYNTEAFF
TGTGCCAGTAGTTACTATAACACTGAAGCTTTCTTT
>.|TRBJ2-1|TRBV10-3
CATQGYNEQFF
TGTGCCACTCAGGGTTACAATGAGCAGTTCTTC
>TRBD2|TRBJ2-7|TRBV18
CASSLAGGEGEQYF
TGTGCCAGCTCACTGGCGGGAGGCGAGGGGGAGCAGTACTTC
>TRBD1|TRBJ2-1|TRBV7-2
CASSLLAGQGGSEQFF
TGTGCCAGCAGCTTGCTGGCGGGACAGGGAGGATCTGAGCAGTTCTTC
>.|TRBJ2-1|TRBV7-9
CASSSGQKSYNEQFF
TGTGCCAGCAGCTCCGGACAGAAATCGTACAATGAGCAGTTCTTC
>.|TRBJ1-6|TRBV7-2
CASSLGVSRDSPLHF
TGTGCCAGCAGCTTAGGAGTCTCGCGTGATTCACCCCTCCACTTT
>.|TRBJ2-5|TRBV10-2
CASRRGPGEETQYF
TGCGCCAGCAGACGTGGCCCGGGGGAAGAGACCCAGTACTTC
>TRBD2|TRBJ2-3|TRBV18
CASSPGLAGGVDTQYF
TGTGCCAGCTCACCGGGACTAGCGGGAGGCGTAGATACGCAGTATTTT
>.|TRBJ1-6|TRBV5-6
CASTSPGNSPLHF
TGTGCCAGCACCTCGCCGGGGAATTCACCCCTCCACTTT
>.|TRBJ2-1|TRBV6-5
CASSAEGPLNEQFF
TGTGCCAGCAGTGCGGAGGGGCCTCTCAATGAGCAGTTCTTC
>.|TRBJ1-3|TRBV2
CASSEKRGNTIYF
TGTGCCAGCAGTGAAAAGCGGGGAAACACCATATATTTT
>.|TRBJ1-3|TRBV11-3
CASSSLGGNTIYF
TGTGCCAGCAGCTCACTCGGGGGAAACACCATATATTTT
>.|TRBJ1-3|TRBV29-1
CSGQQSSGNTIYF
TGCAGCGGACAGCAGAGCTCTGGAAACACCATATATTTT
>.|TRBJ2-5|TRBV5-4
CASSLRGQETQYF
TGTGCCAGCAGCTTGCGGGGGCAAGAGACCCAGTACTTC
>.|TRBJ1-2|TRBV2
CASSGRTAYGYTF
TGTGCCAGCAGTGGGAGGACGGCCTATGGCTACACCTTC
>.|TRBJ1-3|TRBV2
CASSDLTAGGNTIYF
TGTGCCAGCAGTGATCTGACAGCTGGAGGAAACACCATATATTTT
>.|TRBJ1-1|TRBV5-1
CASRVGTGDRSEAFF
TGCGCCAGCAGGGTGGGCACGGGCGACAGGTCTGAAGCTTTCTTT
>.|TRBJ2-7|TRBV6-5
CASSYSWRGGYEQYF
TGTGCCAGCAGTTACTCATGGAGGGGGGGGTACGAGCAGTACTTC
>.|TRBJ2-1|TRBV29-1
CSVVGLPAYNEQFF
TGCAGCGTTGTGGGGCTTCCTGCTTACAATGAGCAGTTCTTC
>.|TRBJ2-7|TRBV2
CASSDGGIQYPGGYEQYF
TGTGCCAGCAGTGATGGTGGGATCCAATACCCCGGAGGATACGAGCAGTACTTC
>.|TRBJ2-3|TRBV10-1
CASSEESARTDTQYF
TGCGCCAGCAGTGAGGAGTCAGCGCGCACAGATACGCAGTATTTT
>.|TRBJ2-7|TRBV7-2
CASSLDRGGHEQYF
TGTGCCAGCAGCTTAGATCGGGGAGGCCACGAGCAGTACTTC
>TRBD2|TRBJ2-1|TRBV5-1
CASSTRQTSEYNEQFF
TGCGCCAGCAGCACTCGCCAGACTAGCGAGTACAATGAGCAGTTCTTC
>.|TRBJ2-1|TRBV4-3
CASSQDPTYNEQFF
TGCGCCAGCAGCCAAGACCCAACCTACAATGAGCAGTTCTTC
>.|TRBJ1-4|TRBV4-3
CASSQEGQGGEKLFF
TGCGCCAGCAGCCAAGAGGGGCAGGGAGGCGAAAAACTGTTTTTT
>.|TRBJ1-1|TRBV10-2
CASSAVRNTEAFF
TGCGCCAGCAGTGCTGTCAGAAACACTGAAGCTTTCTTT
>.|TRBJ1-1|TRBV18
CASSPQGVGNTEAFF
TGTGCCAGCTCACCGCAAGGGGTGGGGAACACTGAAGCTTTCTTT
>TRBD1|TRBJ1-2|TRBV7-8
CASSKTGVTNYGYTF
TGTGCCAGCAGCAAGACAGGGGTCACGAACTATGGCTACACCTTC
>.|TRBJ2-7|TRBV5-5
CASTHSPGVTGPYEQYF
TGTGCCAGCACCCACTCACCTGGCGTGACAGGACCCTACGAGCAGTACTTC
>TRBD1|TRBJ2-2|TRBV19
CASSIKRGTGNTGELFF
TGTGCCAGTAGTATAAAACGAGGGACAGGGAACACCGGGGAGCTGTTTTTT
>.|TRBJ1-3|TRBV9
CASSADGDSGNTIYF
TGTGCCAGCAGTGCCGACGGAGACTCTGGAAACACCATATATTTT
>.|TRBJ2-7|TRBV7-8
CASSLGAGYEQYF
TGTGCCAGCAGCTTAGGGGCAGGATACGAGCAGTACTTC
>.|TRBJ1-1|TRBV27
CASSLLRGMNTEAFF
TGTGCCAGCAGTTTATTAAGGGGAATGAACACTGAAGCTTTCTTT
>.|TRBJ2-7|TRBV19
CASSIDHRVAYEQYF
TGTGCCAGTAGTATAGATCACAGGGTCGCCTACGAGCAGTACTTC
>TRBD1|TRBJ2-1|TRBV9
CASSDRGSSYNEQFF
TGTGCCAGCAGCGACAGGGGAAGCTCCTACAATGAGCAGTTCTTC
>TRBD2|TRBJ2-5|TRBV27
CASSPRDYQSAQYF
TGTGCCAGCAGTCCCCGGGACTACCAATCGGCCCAGTACTTC
>.|TRBJ1-1|TRBV5-1
CASSLWGGSTEAFF
TGCGCCAGCAGCTTGTGGGGGGGGAGCACTGAAGCTTTCTTT
>.|TRBJ2-7|TRBV4-3
CASSQDLYEQYF
TGCGCCAGCAGCCAAGATCTCTACGAGCAGTACTTC